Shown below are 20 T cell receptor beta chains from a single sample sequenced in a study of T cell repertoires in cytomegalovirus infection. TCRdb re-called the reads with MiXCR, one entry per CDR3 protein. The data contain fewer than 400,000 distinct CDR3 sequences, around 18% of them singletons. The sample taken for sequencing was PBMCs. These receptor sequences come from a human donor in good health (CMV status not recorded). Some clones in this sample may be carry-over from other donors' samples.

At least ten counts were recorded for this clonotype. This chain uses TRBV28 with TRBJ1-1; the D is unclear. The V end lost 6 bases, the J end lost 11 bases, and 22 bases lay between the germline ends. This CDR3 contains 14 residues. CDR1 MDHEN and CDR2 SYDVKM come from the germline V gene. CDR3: CASRMQAGAKRAFF. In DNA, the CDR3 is TGTGCCAGCAGGATGCAGGCAGGAGCGAAAAGGGCTTTCTTT.

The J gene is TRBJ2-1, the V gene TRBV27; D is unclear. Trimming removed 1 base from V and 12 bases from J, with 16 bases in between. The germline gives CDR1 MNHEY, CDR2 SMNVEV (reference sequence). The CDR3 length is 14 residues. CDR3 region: CASSLLNPPRAQFF. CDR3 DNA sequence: TGTGCCAGCAGTTTATTGAACCCCCCCCGGGCGCAGTTCTTC.

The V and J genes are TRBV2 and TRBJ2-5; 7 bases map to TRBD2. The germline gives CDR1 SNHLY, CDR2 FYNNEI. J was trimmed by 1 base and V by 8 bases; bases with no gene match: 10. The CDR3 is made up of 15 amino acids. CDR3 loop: CASQFSGASQETQYF. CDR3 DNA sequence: TGTGCCAGCCAGTTCAGCGGGGCTAGCCAAGAGACCCAGTACTTC. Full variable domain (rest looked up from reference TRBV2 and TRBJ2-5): EPEVTQTPSHQVTQMGQEVILRCVPISNHLYFYWYRQILGQKVEFLVSFYNNEISEKSEIFDDQFSVERPDGSNFTLKIRSTKLEDSAMYFCASQFSGASQETQYFGPGTRLLVL.

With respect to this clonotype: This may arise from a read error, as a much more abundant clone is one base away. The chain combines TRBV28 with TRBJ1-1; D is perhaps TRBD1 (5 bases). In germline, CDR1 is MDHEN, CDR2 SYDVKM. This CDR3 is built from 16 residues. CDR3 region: CGSSPRPHQGNTEAFF. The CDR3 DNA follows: TGTGGCAGCAGTCCACGTCCCCACCAGGGCAACACTGAAGCTTTCTTT.

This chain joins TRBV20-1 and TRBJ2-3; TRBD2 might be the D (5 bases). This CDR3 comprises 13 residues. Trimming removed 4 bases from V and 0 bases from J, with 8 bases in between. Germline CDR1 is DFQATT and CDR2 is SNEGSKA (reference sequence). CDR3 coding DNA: TGCAGTGCTAAGAGCGGAAGCACAGATACGCAGTATTTT. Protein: CSAKSGSTDTQYF.

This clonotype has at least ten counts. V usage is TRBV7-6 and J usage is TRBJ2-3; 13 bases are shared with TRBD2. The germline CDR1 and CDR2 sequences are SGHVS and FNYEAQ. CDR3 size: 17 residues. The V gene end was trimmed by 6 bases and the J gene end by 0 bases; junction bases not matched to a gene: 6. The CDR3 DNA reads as TGTGCCAGCAGTTCAACTAGCGGGGGGGGCAGCACAGATACGCAGTATTTT. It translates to CASSSTSGGGSTDTQYF.

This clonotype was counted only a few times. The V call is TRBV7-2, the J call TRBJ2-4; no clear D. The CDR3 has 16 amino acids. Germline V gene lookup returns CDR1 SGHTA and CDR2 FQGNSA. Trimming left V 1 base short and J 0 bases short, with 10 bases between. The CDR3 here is CASSLVQTPAKNIQYF. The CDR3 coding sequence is TGTGCCAGCAGCTTAGTACAGACTCCAGCCAAAAACATTCAGTACTTC.

The CDR3 sequence is CASSSSTSGSRYEQFF. CDR3 DNA: TGTGCCAGCAGTTCCTCAACTAGCGGGAGTAGGTATGAGCAGTTCTTC. This rearrangement joins TRBV12-3 or TRBV12-4 to TRBJ2-1, with TRBD2 matching over 11 bases. V dropped 4 bases and J dropped 8; count of bases not matched to a gene: 10. The CDR3 runs to 16 residues.

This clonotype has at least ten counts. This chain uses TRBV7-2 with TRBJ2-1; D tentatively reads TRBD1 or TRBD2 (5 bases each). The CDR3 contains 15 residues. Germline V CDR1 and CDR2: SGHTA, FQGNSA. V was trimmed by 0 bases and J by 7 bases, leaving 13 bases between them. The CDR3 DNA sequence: TGTGCCAGCAGCTTAGCGGTCGGGACGCCGAATGAGCAGTTCTTC. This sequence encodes CASSLAVGTPNEQFF.

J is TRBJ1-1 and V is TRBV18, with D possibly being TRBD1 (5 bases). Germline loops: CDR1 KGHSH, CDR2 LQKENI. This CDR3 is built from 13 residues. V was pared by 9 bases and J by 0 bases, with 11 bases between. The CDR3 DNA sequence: TGTGCCAGTATACAGGAGATGAACACTGAAGCTTTCTTT. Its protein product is CASIQEMNTEAFF.

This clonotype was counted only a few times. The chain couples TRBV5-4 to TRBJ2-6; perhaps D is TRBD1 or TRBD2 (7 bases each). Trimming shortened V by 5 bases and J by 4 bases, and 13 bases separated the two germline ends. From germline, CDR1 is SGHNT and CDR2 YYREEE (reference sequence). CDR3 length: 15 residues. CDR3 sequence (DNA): TGTGCCAGCAGACCTCAGGGGGGGGGGGCCAACGTCCTGACTTTC. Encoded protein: CASRPQGGGANVLTF.

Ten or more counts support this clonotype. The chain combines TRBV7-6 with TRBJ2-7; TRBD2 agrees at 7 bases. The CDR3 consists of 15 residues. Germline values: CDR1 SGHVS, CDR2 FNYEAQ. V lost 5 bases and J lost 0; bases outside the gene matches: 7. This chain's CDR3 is CASSNGLGGSYEQYF. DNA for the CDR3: TGTGCCAGCAGCAATGGACTAGGAGGCTCCTACGAGCAGTACTTC.

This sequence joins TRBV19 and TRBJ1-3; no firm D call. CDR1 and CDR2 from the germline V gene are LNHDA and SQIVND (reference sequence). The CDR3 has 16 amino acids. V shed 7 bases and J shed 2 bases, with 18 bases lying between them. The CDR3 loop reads CASTPRPEKAGNTIYF. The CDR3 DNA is TGTGCCAGTACCCCTCGACCCGAGAAAGCTGGAAACACCATATATTTT. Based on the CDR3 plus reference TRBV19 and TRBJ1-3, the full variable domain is DGGITQSPKYLFRKEGQNVTLSCEQNLNHDAMYWYRQDPGQGLRLIYYSQIVNDFQKGDIAEGYSVSREKKESFPLTVTSAQKNPTAFYLCASTPRPEKAGNTIYFGEGSWLTVV.

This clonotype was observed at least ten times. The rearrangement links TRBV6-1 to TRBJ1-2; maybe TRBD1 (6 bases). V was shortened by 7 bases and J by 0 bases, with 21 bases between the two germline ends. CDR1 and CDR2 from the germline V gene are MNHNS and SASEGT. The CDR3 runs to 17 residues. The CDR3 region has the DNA TGTGCCAGCACCCTTGACAGGCTGGCCAGGGCTAACTATGGCTACACCTTC. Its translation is CASTLDRLARANYGYTF.

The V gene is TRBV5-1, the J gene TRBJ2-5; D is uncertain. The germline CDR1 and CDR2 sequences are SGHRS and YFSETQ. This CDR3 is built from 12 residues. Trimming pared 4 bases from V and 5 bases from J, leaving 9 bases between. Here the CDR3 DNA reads TGCGCCAGCAGCGGAAGTTGGGAGACCCAGTACTTC. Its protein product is CASSGSWETQYF.

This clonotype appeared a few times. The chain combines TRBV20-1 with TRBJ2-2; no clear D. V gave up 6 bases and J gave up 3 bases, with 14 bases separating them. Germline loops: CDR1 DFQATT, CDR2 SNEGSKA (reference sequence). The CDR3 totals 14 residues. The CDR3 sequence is CSATPPSYTGELFF. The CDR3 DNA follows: TGCAGTGCCACCCCCCCGTCGTACACCGGGGAGCTGTTTTTT.

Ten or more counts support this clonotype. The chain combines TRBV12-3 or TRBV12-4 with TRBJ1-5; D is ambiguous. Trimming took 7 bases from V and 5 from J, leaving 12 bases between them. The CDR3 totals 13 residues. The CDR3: CASNAVRDQPQHF. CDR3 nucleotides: TGTGCCAGCAACGCGGTACGGGATCAGCCCCAGCATTTT.

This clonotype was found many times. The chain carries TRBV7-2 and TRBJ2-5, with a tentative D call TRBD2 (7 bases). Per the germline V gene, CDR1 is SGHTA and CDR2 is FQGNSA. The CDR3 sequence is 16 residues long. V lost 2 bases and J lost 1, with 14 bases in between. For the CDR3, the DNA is TGTGCCAGCAGCTTAAGGGGGACTACCTTCCAAGAGACCCAGTACTTC. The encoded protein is CASSLRGTTFQETQYF.

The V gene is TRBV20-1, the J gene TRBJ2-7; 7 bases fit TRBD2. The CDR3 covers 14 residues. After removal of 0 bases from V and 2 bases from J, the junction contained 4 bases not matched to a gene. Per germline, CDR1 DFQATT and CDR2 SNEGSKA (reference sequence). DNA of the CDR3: TGCAGTGCTAGAGATGAAGGGACTACCTACGAGCAGTACTTC. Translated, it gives CSARDEGTTYEQYF.

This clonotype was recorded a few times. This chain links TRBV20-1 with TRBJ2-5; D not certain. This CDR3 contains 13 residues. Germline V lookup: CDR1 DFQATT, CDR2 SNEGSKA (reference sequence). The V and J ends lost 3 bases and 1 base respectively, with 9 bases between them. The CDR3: CSARRQAQETQYF. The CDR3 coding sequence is TGCAGTGCTAGGAGGCAGGCCCAAGAGACCCAGTACTTC.